This T cell receptor (beta chain) is from a study of T cell responses to AZD1222 COVID-19 vaccine. This CDR3 contains 16 residues. V was pared by 8 bases and J by 0 bases, with 16 bases between. Germline CDR1 is WSHSY and CDR2 is SAAADI. To note about this clone: Its antigen is not identified.

Method: immunoSEQ multiplex PCR; TCRdb's copy keeps in-frame clones and lacks some. Here the sample spans approximately 160,000 clones, about 90% being singletons. Findings and caveats of the study: Only a handful of AZD1222 recipients, six or seven in all, had baseline seropositivity. With dominance at 160-218 and 743-854, vaccine-associated CD4 TCRs spanned spike. Increased Spike-specific TCR breadth and depth were observed after two AZD1222 doses.

The input for sequencing was peripheral blood, taken on day 0 of AZD1222 vaccination. V and J are TRBV10-2 and TRBJ2-2; D perhaps matches TRBD2 (6 bases). The receptor was isolated from an adult in good health. The CDR3 bases are TGCGCCAGCTCCGGGGCGGGGAGCCCGAACACCGGGGAGCTGTTTTTT. Amino acid sequence: CASSGAGSPNTGELFF.